Below, 30 T cell receptor beta chains from the same sample are listed, as sequenced in a study of response to subunit inactivated influenza vaccine. TCRdb analysed the RT-PCR reads with MiXCR anew, one entry per CDR3 protein. Here the sample spans 700,000 to 800,000 distinct CDR3 sequences, around a sixth being singletons. The sample in question was PBMCs from blood, obtained 4 to 6 days after vaccination. The receptors originated from a man in his fifties or sixties who received an inactivated influenza vaccine.

This clonotype was recorded a few times. V and J are TRBV20-1 and TRBJ1-5; no definite D call. Germline values: CDR1 DFQATT, CDR2 SNEGSKA (reference sequence). V dropped 3 bases and J dropped 3 bases, with 6 bases sitting between them. This CDR3 comprises 12 residues. In DNA, the CDR3 is TGCAGTGCTAGGAGAAACAATCAGCCCCAGCATTTT. This sequence encodes CSARRNNQPQHF.

V is TRBV5-1 and J is TRBJ2-7; 8 bases align to TRBD2. Germline trimming cut 0 bases from V and 2 bases from J; bases unmatched to any gene: 4. This CDR3 region has 15 residues. Per the germline V gene, CDR1 is SGHRS and CDR2 is YFSETQ. Written as DNA, the CDR3 is TGCGCCAGCAGCTTGGATAGCGGGATCCCCTACGAGCAGTACTTC. Translation: CASSLDSGIPYEQYF.

The rearrangement links TRBV28 to TRBJ2-7; D not resolved. The V end lost 3 bases, the J end lost 7 bases, and 13 bases lay between the germline ends. CDR3 size: 13 residues. Germline V gene lookup returns CDR1 MDHEN and CDR2 SYDVKM. CDR3 nucleotides: TGTGCCAGCAGTTTTACATCAATGAGTGAGCAGTACTTC. Its protein is CASSFTSMSEQYF.

The chain joins TRBV5-1 to TRBJ2-3; D may match TRBD1 or TRBD2 (6 bases each). CDR3 size: 15 residues. Between the trimmed V and J ends, which lost 6 bases and 5 bases, there was a span of 19 bases. Germline V gene sequence: CDR1 SGHRS, CDR2 YFSETQ. The CDR3 coding sequence is TGCGCCAGCACCCTATGGGGGGCCGCTGAAGATACGCAGTATTTT. This gives the protein CASTLWGAAEDTQYF.

This clonotype was seen more than once but under ten times. V and J are TRBV25-1 and TRBJ2-2; 7 bases fit TRBD2. The CDR3 loop spans 16 amino acids. The ends lost 4 bases at V and 4 bases at J; junction bases unmatched: 9. In germline, CDR1 is MGHDK, CDR2 SYGVNS. The CDR3 reads CASSGGGGEGTGELFF. CDR3 DNA: TGTGCCAGCAGTGGTGGTGGGGGGGAAGGCACCGGGGAGCTGTTTTTT. The full variable domain, completed using reference TRBV25-1 and TRBJ2-2, is EADIYQTPRYLVIGTGKKITLECSQTMGHDKMYWYQQDPGMELHLIHYSYGVNSTEKGDLSSESTVSRIRTEHFPLTLESARPSHTSQYLCASSGGGGEGTGELFFGEGSRLTVL.

This chain joins TRBV5-6 and TRBJ2-7; D is possibly TRBD1 (5 bases). The CDR3 is made up of 14 amino acids. In germline, CDR1 is SGHDT, CDR2 YYEEEE. V was pared by 0 bases and J by 0 bases, with 7 bases between. This CDR3 is CASSLGTTSYEQYF. Written as DNA, the CDR3 is TGTGCCAGCAGCTTGGGGACAACCTCCTACGAGCAGTACTTC.

The chain joins TRBV11-2 to TRBJ2-2; D may match TRBD1 or TRBD2 (5 bases each). Germline CDR1 reads SGHAT; CDR2 reads FQNNGV. V lost 4 bases and J 1 base, leaving 16 bases between the germline ends. This CDR3 has 17 amino acids. The CDR3: CASSSIKGRRNTGELFF. The CDR3 DNA reads TGTGCCAGCAGCTCAATAAAGGGACGGCGGAACACCGGGGAGCTGTTTTTT.

The chain combines TRBV3-1 with TRBJ2-7, with 7 bases that match TRBD1. V gave up 4 bases and J gave up 5 bases; unmatched junction bases: 14. This CDR3 is 16 amino acids long. Germline loops: CDR1 LGHDT, CDR2 YNNKEL (reference sequence). Written as DNA, the CDR3 is TGTGCCAGCAGCCTTAGAAAGGGGGCCATCGGGGACGAGCAGTACTTC. Translation gives CASSLRKGAIGDEQYF.

V is TRBV5-1 and J is TRBJ2-3, with 10 bases lining up with TRBD2. Germline trimming cut 0 bases from V and 5 bases from J; bases unmatched to any gene: 3. CDR1 SGHRS and CDR2 YFSETQ come from the germline V gene. CDR3 length: 15 amino acids. DNA for the CDR3: TGCGCCAGCAGCTTGGAAGCTAGCGGGGGAGATACGCAGTATTTT. Its translation: CASSLEASGGDTQYF.

This clonotype was counted a few times. The genes are TRBV20-1 and TRBJ1-2; 7 bases fit TRBD1. J gave up 4 bases and V 5 bases, and 4 bases lay outside the gene matches. The CDR3 covers 12 residues. Germline V lookup: CDR1 DFQATT, CDR2 SNEGSKA (reference sequence). CDR3 nucleotides: TGCAGTGCTTCGACAGGGATCTATGGCTACACCTTC. Translating it yields CSASTGIYGYTF.

This clonotype has just a few counts. J is TRBJ2-1 and V is TRBV6-1; 7 bases are shared with TRBD2. This CDR3 is 15 amino acids long. The V gene's germline CDR1 is MNHNS and CDR2 SASEGT. The J segment lost 7 bases and the V segment lost 5 bases, leaving 11 bases of the junction unmatched. The CDR3 DNA follows: TGTGCCAGCAGTCCGAGTAGGCCTAGCGGTAATGAGCAGTTCTTC. This gives the protein CASSPSRPSGNEQFF.

The gene calls are TRBV27 and TRBJ1-5; D possibly corresponds to TRBD1 (5 bases). The germline V gene encodes CDR1 MNHEY and CDR2 SMNVEV (reference sequence). Trimming left V 5 bases short and J 0 bases short, with 11 bases between. The CDR3 is 15 amino acids. For the CDR3, the DNA is TGTGCCAGCAGTCAAGGGGTAGTTAGCAATCAGCCCCAGCATTTT. It translates to CASSQGVVSNQPQHF.

The J gene is TRBJ2-7, the V gene TRBV30, with a tentative D call TRBD1 (6 bases). This CDR3 contains 15 residues. Germline values: CDR1 GTSNPN, CDR2 SVGIG (reference sequence). Trimming shortened V by 2 bases and J by 2 bases, and 16 bases separated the two germline ends. The CDR3 spells CAWSPPGAGAYEQYF. The CDR3 DNA reads as TGTGCCTGGAGTCCACCAGGGGCAGGAGCCTACGAGCAGTACTTC.

In its sample, this clonotype was seen many times. The chain combines TRBV7-9 with TRBJ1-5, with D unresolved. Trimming stripped 1 base from V and 6 bases from J, with 7 bases between. CDR3 length: 13 amino acids. Germline V gene data show CDR1 as SEHNR and CDR2 as FQNEAQ (reference sequence). The CDR3 loop is CASSLDPPQPQHF. The CDR3 DNA sequence: TGTGCCAGCAGCTTAGATCCCCCTCAGCCCCAGCATTTT.

This clonotype was recorded a few times. The rearrangement joins TRBV29-1 to TRBJ1-4; 9 nucleotides match TRBD1. The ends lost 4 bases at V and 8 bases at J; junction bases unmatched: 5. Germline V gene data show CDR1 as SQVTM and CDR2 as ANQGSEA. The CDR3 loop spans 13 amino acids. The CDR3 coding sequence is TGCAGCGTTGGGGACAGGGTACGGGAAAAACTGTTTTTT. Translated, it gives CSVGDRVREKLFF.

To note about this clonotype: A read error may produce the germline difference seen at one junction end. The chain couples TRBV5-1 to TRBJ1-4; 7 bases agree with TRBD1. The CDR3 contains 15 residues. The germline CDR1 and CDR2 sequences are SGHRS and YFSETQ. CDR3 DNA sequence: TGCGCCAGCAGCTCGCACGGGACAGCTAATGGAAAACTGTTTTTT. Translated: CASSSHGTANGKLFF.

V and J are TRBV15 and TRBJ2-7; TRBD2 matches at 8 bases. Germline values: CDR1 LNHNV, CDR2 YYDKDF (reference sequence). This CDR3 is built from 15 residues. V shed 0 bases, J shed 6 bases, and the junction held 7 bases outside the gene matches. The CDR3 is CATSRDREGFGEQYF. DNA for the CDR3: TGTGCCACCAGCAGAGATCGGGAGGGGTTCGGCGAGCAGTACTTC.

This chain links TRBV4-1 with TRBJ2-3, with TRBD1 as a possible D gene (5 bases). The V end was cut by 1 base, the J end by 6 bases, with 14 bases between. Looked up from germline, CDR1 is MGHRA and CDR2 is YSYEKL. The CDR3 is made up of 15 amino acids. CDR3 sequence reads: CASSQGWGHVDTQYF. The CDR3 DNA reads TGCGCCAGCAGCCAAGGGTGGGGCCACGTGGATACGCAGTATTTT.

This clonotype has a count of ten or more. The chain recombines TRBV24-1 with TRBJ1-1, with D hard to call. Germline CDR1 and CDR2: KGHDR and SFDVKD. Between the trimmed V and J ends, which lost 4 bases and 3 bases, there was a span of 8 bases. The CDR3 runs to 13 residues. CDR3 loop: CATSDPDYTEAFF. Written as DNA, the CDR3 is TGTGCCACCAGTGACCCGGACTACACTGAAGCTTTCTTT.

As to this clonotype: One end of the junction varies from germline; a read error may be responsible. The chain couples TRBV10-3 to TRBJ1-1, with 9 bases aligning to TRBD1. This CDR3 is 13 amino acids long. Germline V gene sequence: CDR1 ENHRY, CDR2 SYGVKD. The chain's CDR3 is CAIRDRVNTEAFF. In DNA, the CDR3 is TGTGCCATCCGGGACAGGGTGAATACTGAAGCTTTCTTT.

This clonotype appeared many times. The chain links TRBV6-2 or TRBV6-3 to TRBJ2-7; D not resolved. Germline assignment: CDR1 MNHEY and CDR2 SVGEGT. V shed 1 base and J shed 3 bases, with 1 base lying between them. The CDR3 consists of 11 residues. The CDR3 DNA sequence: TGTGCCAGCAGTTACTACTACGAGCAGTACTTC. Amino acids: CASSYYYEQYF.

This clonotype occurred a few times. The chain employs TRBV7-9 and TRBJ2-5; TRBD2 agrees at 7 bases. V shed 5 bases, J shed 5 bases, and the junction held 11 bases outside the gene matches. The CDR3 is 15 amino acids. CDR1 is SEHNR, CDR2 FQNEAQ, per germline (reference sequence). The CDR3 DNA reads TGTGCCAGCAGCCCTTTTGGACTAGTTCGGGAGACCCAGTACTTC. It is translated as CASSPFGLVRETQYF. The full variable domain, rest sourced from reference TRBV7-9 and TRBJ2-5, is DTGVSQNPRHKITKRGQNVTFRCDPISEHNRLYWYRQTLGQGPEFLTYFQNEAQLEKSRLLSDRFSAERPKGSFSTLEIQRTEQGDSAMYLCASSPFGLVRETQYFGPGTRLLVL.

The chain employs TRBV6-4 and TRBJ1-6; 9 bases map to TRBD1. The CDR3 length is 21 residues. Germline loops: CDR1 MRHNA, CDR2 SNTAGT. V gave up 5 bases and J gave up 2 bases; unmatched junction bases: 19. The chain's CDR3 is CASSPYTVVQGARTYNSPLHF. The CDR3 bases are TGTGCCAGCAGTCCCTACACCGTGGTACAGGGGGCTAGGACCTATAATTCACCCCTCCACTTT.

The V gene is TRBV7-6, the J gene TRBJ2-1; D gene uncertain. V was pared by 10 bases and J by 8 bases, with 9 bases between. Germline V gives CDR1 SGHVS, CDR2 FNYEAQ. The CDR3 is 10 residues long. CDR3 sequence (DNA): TGTGCCACCCCCCCCGATGAGCAGTTCTTC. Protein: CATPPDEQFF.

A few counts support this clonotype. The rearrangement joins TRBV28 to TRBJ1-4; tentative D call: TRBD1 (5 bases). Trimming left V 5 bases short and J 6 bases short, with 13 bases between. The CDR3 is 14 residues long. Germline CDR1 reads MDHEN; CDR2 reads SYDVKM. CDR3 region: CASSQGRMYEKLFF. The CDR3, as DNA: TGTGCCAGCAGTCAGGGACGGATGTATGAAAAACTGTTTTTT. Full variable domain (rest looked up from reference TRBV28 and TRBJ1-4): DVKVTQSSRYLVKRTGEKVFLECVQDMDHENMFWYRQDPGLGLRLIYFSYDVKMKEKGDIPEGYSVSREKKERFSLILESASTNQTSMYLCASSQGRMYEKLFFGSGTQLSVL.

The chain recombines TRBV7-9 with TRBJ1-2, with 9 bases identical to TRBD1. Per germline, CDR1 SEHNR and CDR2 FQNEAQ (reference sequence). The CDR3 is made up of 15 amino acids. The V and J ends lost 2 bases and 4 bases, in that order; junction bases with no gene match: 5. CDR3 loop: CASSLTGGHLYGYTF. CDR3 nucleotide sequence: TGTGCCAGCAGCTTAACAGGGGGCCACCTCTATGGCTACACCTTC.

This clonotype showed up many times. The rearrangement joins TRBV7-2 to TRBJ2-1; D unclear. Germline CDR1 is SGHTA and CDR2 is FQGNSA. This CDR3 spans 15 amino acids. Trimming removed 5 bases at V and 9 bases at J, with 20 bases between. DNA of the CDR3: TGTGCCAGCAGCCGAACGGGCCCCTCGATCGGTGAGCAGTTCTTC. Translation gives CASSRTGPSIGEQFF.

This clonotype was found a few times. The rearrangement uses TRBV15 and TRBJ2-5; 8 bases line up with TRBD2. The CDR3 is made up of 15 amino acids. The V gene end was trimmed by 1 base and the J gene end by 2 bases; junction bases not matched to a gene: 3. From germline, CDR1 is LNHNV and CDR2 YYDKDF (reference sequence). The DNA of the CDR3 is TGTGCCACCAGCAGAGGGATAGCGGGACAAGAGACCCAGTACTTC. This gives the protein CATSRGIAGQETQYF. The complete variable domain, with remaining parts taken from reference TRBV15 and TRBJ2-5, reads DAMVIQNPRYQVTQFGKPVTLSCSQTLNHNVMYWYQQKSSQAPKLLFHYYDKDFNNEADTPDNFQSRRPNTSFCFLDIRSPGLGDTAMYLCATSRGIAGQETQYFGPGTRLLVL.

The CDR3 DNA follows: TGCGCCAGCAGCTTGGCCCTGCTCAGTTCCTCTGGGGCCAACGTCCTGACTTTC. This encodes CASSLALLSSSGANVLTF. The chain links TRBV5-1 to TRBJ2-6; D is undetermined. The CDR3 contains 18 residues. The V end lost 0 bases, the J end lost 0 bases, and 13 bases lay between the germline ends. Germline CDR1 reads SGHRS; CDR2 reads YFSETQ.

This clonotype was detected only a few times. The chain uses TRBV4-3 and TRBJ2-3; the match to TRBD1 covers 8 bases. The trim removed 2 bases at V and 4 bases at J, leaving 5 bases unmatched. CDR1 and CDR2 from the germline V gene are LGHNA and YSLEER. This CDR3 has 15 residues. This chain's CDR3 is CASSQRGTGPDTQYF. CDR3 nucleotide sequence: TGCGCCAGCAGCCAACGGGGGACAGGCCCAGATACGCAGTATTTT.